This T cell receptor beta chain appears in the sequencing data of a study of T cell responses to AZD1222 COVID-19 vaccine. For this clone: Its antigen is still unknown.

In germline, CDR1 is MNHEY, CDR2 SMNVEV (reference sequence). The germline V and J ends were trimmed by 4 bases and 0 bases, with 10 bases remaining between them. The length of the CDR3 is 15 residues. Produced via immunoSEQ multiplex PCR; TCRdb's table is partial and in-frame only. The sample carries around 180,000 clones, about nine tenths recorded once. Notes on the study in general: Spike was spanned by vaccine-associated CD4 TCRs, with dominance at 160-218 and 743-854.

This TCR came from an adult in good health. The chain recombines TRBV27 with TRBJ1-5; tentatively, D is TRBD1 (5 bases). The material was peripheral blood, obtained on day 0 of AZD1222 vaccination. The CDR3 nucleotides are TGTGCCAGCAGTTCCCGAGGGGTTAGCAATCAGCCCCAGCATTTT. It is translated as CASSSRGVSNQPQHF.